This TCR beta chain was recorded in a study of blood T cells in healthy people across ages (dated by TCRdb to 2013 to 2016). Study-level background: In model experiments, roughly one uniquely barcoded TCR beta cDNA molecule per two T cells was captured by template switching. To avoid experimental bias, donors of different ages were distributed randomly across sequencing lanes. The donors were divided into four age groups: young (average around 16 years), middle-aged (approximately 39), aged (around 59) and long-lived (around 80). For two donors (one aged 18 to 30 and one aged 80 or older), the study analyzed two additional independent replicas of 1 million unique cDNA reads from the same blood draw. Using deep sequencing normalized with unique cDNA molecular identifiers, the study measured how TCR beta repertoire diversity changes with age.

The study at large found these results: Bulk unsorted PBMC profiling prevented conclusive comparison of naive and antigen-experienced compartments. There was a strong correlation between observed TCR beta diversity and the percentage of naive T cells measured by flow cytometry. Donor CMV infection status was unknown, potentially confounding age-related changes in expanded clonotypes. Estimates of total diversity from one million sequenced T cells were regarded as lower bounds and underestimates. Observed TCR beta diversity per million T cells fell roughly linearly with age, and a significant reduction was already apparent by age around 36. Compared with the aged group, the long-lived group had more naive CD4+ T cells, fewer expanded clones and increased TCR diversity, suggesting age selection.

The receptor library was made with 5' RACE. The reads were generated on an Illumina HiSeq 2500. A second about 7 to 12 cycle PCR used a sample-barcoded 5' primer and a J-beta primer mix. A unique molecular identifier was introduced onto each TCR beta cDNA molecule by a template-switch 5' adaptor carrying 12 random nucleotides. Each sample yielded at least 2.5 million CDR3-containing paired-end reads. First-strand cDNA was synthesized from all RNA with the Mint cDNA synthesis kit, primed by a TRBC-specific oligonucleotide. Following uracil-DNA glycosylase treatment, a first 18-cycle PCR with universal primers M1SS and BC2_uni_R was performed on all cDNA. The published analysis was carried out like this. For normalization, 1 million high-quality reads were randomly selected from each sample, with every read carrying a distinct molecular identifier. Reads sharing molecular identifiers were discarded rather than binned into consensus sequences. CDR3 identification, clonotype clustering and error correction used MiTCR with a Q25 quality threshold and the strictest error-elimination algorithm. Lower-bound total TCR beta diversity was estimated with a nonparametric unseen species model using Euler transformation. TCRdb cleaned the public reads at Q25 with fastp, built clones with MiXCR and kept in-frame beta chains. All rows with the same CDR3 protein become a single entry with the most common DNA and genes. The V and J calls reflect TCRdb's pipeline rather than the authors' work. Counted in this sample were roughly 1,800,000 distinct CDR3 sequences; 49% of them appeared once. The ten largest clones add up to 2% to 2.5% of the sample.

Systemically healthy Caucasian individuals from Russia, about 38 in total and aged roughly 6 to 95 years, were included as donors. Roughly 11 milliliters of peripheral blood were drawn from each donor into EDTA-treated Vacutainer tubes. Ficoll-Paque density-gradient centrifugation was used to isolate PBMCs, with at least 6.5 million per sample. Trizol reagent was used to extract total RNA from the PBMCs, yielding at least 6 micrograms per sample. For every donor, an aliquot of PBMCs went through flow cytometry to measure the percentages of naive CD45RAhigh/CD27high T cells. Concerning this clonotype: Its specific antigen is unknown. There are no base qualities to consult, and no much larger clone falls within one base.

From V the trimming removes 4 bases and from J it removes 4 bases, while the gene matches leave 9 bases of the junction unaccounted for. In the germline V gene, CDR1 corresponds to SGHTA and CDR2 to FQGNSA. The CDR3 runs 18 residues from the cysteine to the phenylalanine. The entry retains the CDR3 DNA only, 54 bases that are in frame from base 1. The sample consisted of blood. The receptor was derived from a woman aged 40-49 years in good health. Here the chain combines TRBV7-2 and TRBJ2-3, with 15 bases matching TRBD2. This receptor carries the CDR3 CASSSGTSGGFPPDTQYF. The DNA sequence reads TGTGCCAGCAGCTCTGGGACTAGCGGGGGGTTCCCCCCAGATACGCAGTATTTT.